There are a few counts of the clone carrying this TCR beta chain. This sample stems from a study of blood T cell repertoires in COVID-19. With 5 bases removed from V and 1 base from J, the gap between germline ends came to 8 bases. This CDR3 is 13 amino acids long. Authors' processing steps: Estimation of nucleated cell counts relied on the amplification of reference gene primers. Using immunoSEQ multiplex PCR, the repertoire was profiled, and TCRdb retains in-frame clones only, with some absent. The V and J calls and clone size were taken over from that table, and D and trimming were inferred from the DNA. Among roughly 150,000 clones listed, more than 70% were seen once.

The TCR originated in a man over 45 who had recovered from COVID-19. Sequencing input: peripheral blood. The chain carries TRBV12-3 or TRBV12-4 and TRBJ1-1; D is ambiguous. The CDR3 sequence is CASSTEPNTEAFF. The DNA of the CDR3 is TGTGCCAGCAGTACAGAACCGAACACTGAAGCTTTCTTT.